A single sample gave rise to the 23 T cell receptor beta chains below, sequenced in a study of blood T cell repertoires in COVID-19. Assay: immunoSEQ multiplex PCR; the TCRdb copy retains only in-frame clones and omits some. The sample shows roughly 80,000 clones, 65% to 85% of them seen only once. The source material was peripheral blood. All receptors come from a man in his fifties or sixties with active or convalescent COVID-19.

The chain links TRBV4-1 to TRBJ1-1, with 7 bases aligning to TRBD1. The J segment lost 1 base and the V segment lost 1 base, leaving 3 bases of the junction unmatched. CDR3 length: 15 residues. Germline V CDR1 and CDR2: MGHRA, YSYEKL. In DNA, the CDR3 is TGCGCCAGCAGCCAAGCGGACAGGCAGAACACTGAAGCTTTCTTT. This codes for CASSQADRQNTEAFF.

The chain recombines TRBV24-1 with TRBJ1-1, with TRBD1 matching over 7 bases. The V gene's germline CDR1 is KGHDR and CDR2 SFDVKD. V shed 4 bases, J shed 2 bases, and the junction held 6 bases outside the gene matches. The length of the CDR3 is 15 residues. In nucleotides, the CDR3 is TGTGCCACCAGTGAGTGGGACAGCCGTAACACTGAAGCTTTCTTT. Amino acid sequence: CATSEWDSRNTEAFF.

This chain uses TRBV27 with TRBJ1-2; D perhaps matches TRBD1 (6 bases). CDR1 is MNHEY and CDR2 is SMNVEV in the germline V gene (reference sequence). This CDR3 spans 15 amino acids. The germline V and J ends were trimmed by 7 bases and 4 bases, with 19 bases remaining between them. CDR3 DNA: TGTGCCAGCACAGTTTCCGGCAGGGGATCCTATGGCTACACCTTC. This encodes CASTVSGRGSYGYTF.

The chain couples TRBV19 to TRBJ2-4; 10 bases are a match to TRBD1. The CDR3 length is 17 residues. V gave up 5 bases and J gave up 8 bases; unmatched junction bases: 15. Per the germline V gene, CDR1 is LNHDA and CDR2 is SQIVND (reference sequence). CDR3 loop: CASSAAGGGQGSYIQYF. The CDR3 bases are TGTGCCAGTAGTGCTGCCGGGGGGGGACAGGGGAGTTACATTCAGTACTTC.

The chain has TRBV18 and TRBJ1-2, with 9 nucleotides matching TRBD1. CDR3 length equals 15 residues. V lost 4 bases and J lost 6; bases outside the gene matches: 9. CDR1 and CDR2 (germline): KGHSH, LQKENI. In DNA form, the CDR3 reads TGTGCCAGCTCACTCACGTGGGACAGGGACGATGGCTACACCTTC. Its translation is CASSLTWDRDDGYTF.

Details on this clone: The junction departs from the called germline gene at one end, perhaps through a read error. The V call is TRBV7-7, the J call TRBJ2-3, with 9 positions matching TRBD1. Germline V CDR1 and CDR2: SSHAT, FNYEAQ (reference sequence). The CDR3 loop spans 15 amino acids. The CDR3 bases are TGTGCTAGCAGCTCGGGGACAGGGAAAATAGATACGCAGTATTTT. It translates to CASSSGTGKIDTQYF. The full variable domain, with the rest looked up from reference TRBV7-7 and TRBJ2-3, is GAGVSQSPRYKVTKRGQDVTLRCDPISSHATLYWYQQALGQGPEFLTYFNYEAQPDKSGLPSDRFSAERPEGSISTLTIQRTEQRDSAMYRCASSSGTGKIDTQYFGPGTRLTVL.

The rearrangement joins TRBV3-1 (or the pseudogene TRBV3-2) to TRBJ2-1; TRBD2 matches 8 bases. CDR1 and CDR2 (germline): LGHDT, YNNKEL (reference sequence). V was pared by 0 bases and J by 4 bases, with 2 bases of the junction left unmatched. This CDR3 has 15 residues. The CDR3 loop reads CASSQDIAGYNEQFF. The CDR3 DNA reads TGTGCCAGCAGCCAAGATATAGCGGGGTACAATGAGCAGTTCTTC.

The rearrangement joins TRBV13 to TRBJ2-7; D is perhaps TRBD1 (6 bases). V lost 4 bases and J lost 1, with 14 bases in between. This CDR3 region has 15 residues. From germline, CDR1 is PRHDT and CDR2 FYEKMQ (reference sequence). In DNA, the CDR3 is TGTGCCAGCAGCTCAAGCCCAGGGGCGTCCTACGAGCAGTACTTC. Translating it yields CASSSSPGASYEQYF.

V is TRBV14 and J is TRBJ2-1; TRBD1 aligns across 8 bases. CDR1 and CDR2 from the germline V gene are SGHDN and FVKESK. CDR3 length equals 19 residues. The ends lost 3 bases at V and 5 bases at J; junction bases unmatched: 18. Here the CDR3 reads CASSQDGTGPIPSHNEQFF. CDR3 bases: TGTGCCAGCAGCCAGGATGGGACAGGCCCGATCCCCTCTCACAATGAGCAGTTCTTC.

The J gene is TRBJ2-7, the V gene TRBV7-9, with 9 bases aligning to TRBD1. The CDR3 runs to 15 residues. The trim removed 5 bases at V and 2 bases at J, leaving 7 bases unmatched. CDR1 and CDR2 (germline): SEHNR, FQNEAQ (reference sequence). The CDR3 reads CASSNTGGPTYEQYF. Written as DNA, the CDR3 is TGTGCCAGCAGCAACACAGGGGGCCCCACCTACGAGCAGTACTTC.

V usage is TRBV27 and J usage is TRBJ2-3; 10 positions agree with TRBD2. The V gene's germline CDR1 is MNHEY and CDR2 SMNVEV (reference sequence). The CDR3 is 15 amino acids. The junction had 4 bases not matched to a gene; V was cut back by 4 bases and J by 3 bases. The CDR3 DNA reads TGTGCCAGCAGTTCCCGGACTAGCGGAACAGATACGCAGTATTTT. It specifies CASSSRTSGTDTQYF.

The chain links TRBV27 to TRBJ2-7; 13 bases are shared with TRBD2. Germline values: CDR1 MNHEY, CDR2 SMNVEV (reference sequence). The CDR3 is made up of 17 amino acids. Unmatched junction bases numbered 7, after V lost 5 bases and J lost 0 bases. The CDR3 here is CASSPIGLAGDSYEQYF. The CDR3 DNA is TGTGCCAGCAGTCCCATTGGACTAGCGGGGGACTCCTACGAGCAGTACTTC.

CDR3 loop: CASKRDRGHQPQHF. The CDR3 DNA sequence: TGTGCCAGTAAACGGGACAGGGGGCATCAGCCCCAGCATTTT. The chain has TRBV19 and TRBJ1-5; TRBD1 matches at 12 bases. There are 14 residues in the CDR3. J was trimmed by 5 bases and V by 7 bases; bases with no gene match: 3. CDR1 is LNHDA, CDR2 SQIVND, per germline (reference sequence).

This sequence joins TRBV5-4 and TRBJ2-2; D is undetermined. Trimming cost V 1 base and J 1 base, with 8 bases left between them. The V gene's germline CDR1 is SGHNT and CDR2 YYREEE (reference sequence). CDR3 size: 15 residues. CDR3 DNA sequence: TGTGCCAGCAGCTTGAGGTCGGGGAACACCGGGGAGCTGTTTTTT. It translates to CASSLRSGNTGELFF.

The chain has TRBV28 and TRBJ2-5; 7 bases match TRBD2. There are 15 residues in the CDR3. The germline V gene encodes CDR1 MDHEN and CDR2 SYDVKM. Trimming took 4 bases from V and 1 from J; bases not matched to a gene: 6. The chain's CDR3 is CASSSPSGTQETQYF. The CDR3 DNA is TGTGCCAGCAGTTCCCCTAGCGGAACCCAAGAGACCCAGTACTTC.

This clone was seen only once. This sequence joins TRBV12-3 or TRBV12-4 and TRBJ2-7, with D tentatively TRBD2 (6 bases). The CDR3 runs 13 residues. Trimming removed 9 bases at V and 1 base at J, with 13 bases between. CDR3 amino acids: CASCGVGSYEQYF. CDR3 nucleotides: TGTGCCAGTTGCGGGGTGGGTTCCTACGAGCAGTACTTC.

This clone was counted a single time. The chain has TRBV7-2 and TRBJ2-7; maybe TRBD1 (6 bases). The CDR3 covers 14 residues. V was trimmed by 5 bases and J by 5 bases, leaving 16 bases between them. Per the germline V gene, CDR1 is SGHTA and CDR2 is FQGNSA. CDR3 coding DNA: TGTGCCAGCAGCGGATCACAGGGTACGAACGAGCAGTACTTC. Its protein product is CASSGSQGTNEQYF.

This clone was counted ten times or more. At the DNA level, this CDR3 is encoded by other sequences in the same sample as well. This chain uses TRBV7-8 with TRBJ2-7; 8 nucleotides align to TRBD1. Germline trimming cut 5 bases from V and 0 bases from J; bases unmatched to any gene: 3. CDR1 is SGHVS and CDR2 is FQNEAQ in the germline V gene. The CDR3 sequence is 14 residues long. The CDR3 loop reads CASSRTGSSYEQYF. CDR3 bases: TGTGCCAGCAGCCGGACAGGGAGCTCCTACGAGCAGTACTTC.

This clone was counted a few times. The V gene is TRBV18, the J gene TRBJ2-3, with no clear D. The CDR3 is 19 amino acids. V was pared by 3 bases and J by 0 bases, with 22 bases between. Germline V lookup: CDR1 KGHSH, CDR2 LQKENI. Written as DNA, the CDR3 is TGTGCCAGCTCACCTCGGAGCCTACAATCGGCGGCTAGCACAGATACGCAGTATTTT. Translation gives CASSPRSLQSAASTDTQYF.

The chain recombines TRBV7-2 with TRBJ2-1; D remains unclear. There are 15 residues in the CDR3. Per germline, CDR1 SGHTA and CDR2 FQGNSA. Trimming cost V 1 base and J 4 bases, with 11 bases left between them. For the CDR3, the DNA is TGTGCCAGCAGCTTAGTGCAGGCCAGGTACAATGAGCAGTTCTTC. It translates to CASSLVQARYNEQFF. Filled out from reference TRBV7-2 and TRBJ2-1, the complete variable domain reads GAGVSQSPSNKVTEKGKDVELRCDPISGHTALYWYRQSLGQGLEFLIYFQGNSAPDKSGLPSDRFSAERTGGSVSTLTIQRTQQEDSAVYLCASSLVQARYNEQFFGPGTRLTVL.

V gene TRBV5-1 combines with J gene TRBJ1-1; TRBD1 aligns across 12 bases. CDR1 is SGHRS and CDR2 is YFSETQ in the germline V gene. V dropped 7 bases and J dropped 0; count of bases not matched to a gene: 4. There are 15 residues in the CDR3. Here the CDR3 DNA reads TGCGCCAGCTCGGGGACAGGGGGCCTGAACACTGAAGCTTTCTTT. Amino acid sequence: CASSGTGGLNTEAFF.

V usage is TRBV5-1 and J usage is TRBJ2-7, with 7 bases identical to TRBD1. Germline values: CDR1 SGHRS, CDR2 YFSETQ. The V and J ends lost 5 bases and 3 bases, in that order; junction bases with no gene match: 5. The CDR3 runs 13 residues. In DNA, the CDR3 is TGCGCCAGCAGACCGGGGACAGACTACGAGCAGTACTTC. It yields the protein CASRPGTDYEQYF.

The V and J genes are TRBV7-2 and TRBJ2-4; TRBD1 agrees at 7 bases. This CDR3 contains 18 residues. The ends lost 4 bases at V and 0 bases at J; junction bases unmatched: 12. Germline-derived CDR1 and CDR2 are SGHTA and FQGNSA. The CDR3 loop is CASSSTRTGNLAKNIQYF. CDR3 coding DNA: TGTGCCAGCAGCTCGACTCGGACAGGAAATCTAGCCAAAAACATTCAGTACTTC.